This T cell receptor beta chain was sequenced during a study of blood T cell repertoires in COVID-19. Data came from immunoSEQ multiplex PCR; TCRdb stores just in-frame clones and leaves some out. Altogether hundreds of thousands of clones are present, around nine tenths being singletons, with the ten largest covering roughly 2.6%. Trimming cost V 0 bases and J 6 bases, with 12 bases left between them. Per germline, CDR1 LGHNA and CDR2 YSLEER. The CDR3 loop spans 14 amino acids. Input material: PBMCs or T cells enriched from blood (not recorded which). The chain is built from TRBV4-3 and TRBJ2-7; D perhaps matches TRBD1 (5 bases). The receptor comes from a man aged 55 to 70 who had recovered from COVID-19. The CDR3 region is CASSQDTGPGEQYF. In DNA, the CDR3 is TGCGCCAGCAGCCAAGATACAGGACCGGGCGAGCAGTACTTC.